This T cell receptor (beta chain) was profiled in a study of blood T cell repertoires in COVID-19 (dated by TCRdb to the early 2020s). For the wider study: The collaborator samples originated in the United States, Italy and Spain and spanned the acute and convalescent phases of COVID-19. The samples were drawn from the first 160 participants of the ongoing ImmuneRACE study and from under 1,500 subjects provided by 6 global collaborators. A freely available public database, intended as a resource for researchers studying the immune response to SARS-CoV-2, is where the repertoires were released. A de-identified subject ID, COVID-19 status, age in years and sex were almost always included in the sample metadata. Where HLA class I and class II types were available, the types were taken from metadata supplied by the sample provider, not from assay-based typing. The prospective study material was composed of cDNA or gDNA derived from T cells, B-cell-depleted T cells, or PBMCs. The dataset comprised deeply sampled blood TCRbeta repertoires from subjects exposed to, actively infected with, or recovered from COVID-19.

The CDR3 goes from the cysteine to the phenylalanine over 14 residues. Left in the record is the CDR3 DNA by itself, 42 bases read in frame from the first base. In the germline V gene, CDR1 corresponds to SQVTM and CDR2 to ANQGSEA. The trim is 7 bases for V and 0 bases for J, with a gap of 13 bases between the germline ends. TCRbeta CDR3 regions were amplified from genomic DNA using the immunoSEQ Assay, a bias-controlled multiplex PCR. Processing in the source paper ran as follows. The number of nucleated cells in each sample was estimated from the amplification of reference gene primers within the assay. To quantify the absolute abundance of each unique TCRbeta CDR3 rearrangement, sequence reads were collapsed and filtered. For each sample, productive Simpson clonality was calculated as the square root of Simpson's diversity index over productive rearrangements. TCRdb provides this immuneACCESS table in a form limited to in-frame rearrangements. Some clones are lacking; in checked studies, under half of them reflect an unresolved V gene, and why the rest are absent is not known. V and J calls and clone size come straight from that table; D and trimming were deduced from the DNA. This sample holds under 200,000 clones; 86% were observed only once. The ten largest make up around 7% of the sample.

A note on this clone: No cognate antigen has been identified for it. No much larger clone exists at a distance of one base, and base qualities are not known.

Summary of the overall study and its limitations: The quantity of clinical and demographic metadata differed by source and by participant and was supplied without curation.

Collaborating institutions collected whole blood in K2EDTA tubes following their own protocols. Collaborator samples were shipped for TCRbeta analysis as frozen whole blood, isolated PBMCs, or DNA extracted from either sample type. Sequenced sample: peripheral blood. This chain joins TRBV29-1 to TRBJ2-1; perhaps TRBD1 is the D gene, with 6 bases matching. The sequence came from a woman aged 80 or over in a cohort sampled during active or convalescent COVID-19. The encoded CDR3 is CSETTGSSYNEQFF. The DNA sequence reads TGCAGCGAAACTACAGGGAGCTCCTACAATGAGCAGTTCTTC.